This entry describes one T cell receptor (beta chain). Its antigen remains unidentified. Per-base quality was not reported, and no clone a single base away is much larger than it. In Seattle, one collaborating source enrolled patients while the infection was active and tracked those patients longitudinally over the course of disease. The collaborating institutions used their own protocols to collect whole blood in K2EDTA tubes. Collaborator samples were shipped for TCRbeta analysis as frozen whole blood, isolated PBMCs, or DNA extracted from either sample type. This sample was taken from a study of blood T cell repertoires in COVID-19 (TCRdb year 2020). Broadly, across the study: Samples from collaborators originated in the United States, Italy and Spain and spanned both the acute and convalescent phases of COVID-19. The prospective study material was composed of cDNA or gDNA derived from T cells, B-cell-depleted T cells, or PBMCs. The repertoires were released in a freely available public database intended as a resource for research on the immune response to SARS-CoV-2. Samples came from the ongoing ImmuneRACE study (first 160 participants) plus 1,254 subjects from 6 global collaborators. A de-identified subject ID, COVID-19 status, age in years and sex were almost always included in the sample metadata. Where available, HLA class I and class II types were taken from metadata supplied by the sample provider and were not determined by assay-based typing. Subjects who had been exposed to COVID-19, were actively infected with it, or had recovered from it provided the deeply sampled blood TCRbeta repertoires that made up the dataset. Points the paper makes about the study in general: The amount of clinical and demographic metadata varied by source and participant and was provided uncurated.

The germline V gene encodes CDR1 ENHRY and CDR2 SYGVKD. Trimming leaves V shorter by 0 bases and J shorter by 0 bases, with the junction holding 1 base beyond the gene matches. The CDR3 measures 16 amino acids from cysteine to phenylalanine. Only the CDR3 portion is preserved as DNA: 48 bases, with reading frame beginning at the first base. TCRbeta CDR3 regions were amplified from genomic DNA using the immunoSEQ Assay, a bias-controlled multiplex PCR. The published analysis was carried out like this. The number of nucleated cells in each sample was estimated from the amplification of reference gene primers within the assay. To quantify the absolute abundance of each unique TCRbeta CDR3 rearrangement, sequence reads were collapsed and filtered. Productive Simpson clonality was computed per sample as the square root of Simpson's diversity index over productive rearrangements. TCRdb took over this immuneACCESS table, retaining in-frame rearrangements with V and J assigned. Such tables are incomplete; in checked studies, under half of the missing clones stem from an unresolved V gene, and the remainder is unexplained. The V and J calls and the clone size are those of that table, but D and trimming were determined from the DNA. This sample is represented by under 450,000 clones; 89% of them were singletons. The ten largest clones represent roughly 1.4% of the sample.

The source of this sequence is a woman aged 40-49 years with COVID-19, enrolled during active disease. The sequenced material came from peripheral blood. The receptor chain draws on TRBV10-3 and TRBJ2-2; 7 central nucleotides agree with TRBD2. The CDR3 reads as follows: CAISESSGANTGELFF. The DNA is TGTGCCATCAGTGAGTCAAGCGGGGCGAACACCGGGGAGCTGTTTTTT.